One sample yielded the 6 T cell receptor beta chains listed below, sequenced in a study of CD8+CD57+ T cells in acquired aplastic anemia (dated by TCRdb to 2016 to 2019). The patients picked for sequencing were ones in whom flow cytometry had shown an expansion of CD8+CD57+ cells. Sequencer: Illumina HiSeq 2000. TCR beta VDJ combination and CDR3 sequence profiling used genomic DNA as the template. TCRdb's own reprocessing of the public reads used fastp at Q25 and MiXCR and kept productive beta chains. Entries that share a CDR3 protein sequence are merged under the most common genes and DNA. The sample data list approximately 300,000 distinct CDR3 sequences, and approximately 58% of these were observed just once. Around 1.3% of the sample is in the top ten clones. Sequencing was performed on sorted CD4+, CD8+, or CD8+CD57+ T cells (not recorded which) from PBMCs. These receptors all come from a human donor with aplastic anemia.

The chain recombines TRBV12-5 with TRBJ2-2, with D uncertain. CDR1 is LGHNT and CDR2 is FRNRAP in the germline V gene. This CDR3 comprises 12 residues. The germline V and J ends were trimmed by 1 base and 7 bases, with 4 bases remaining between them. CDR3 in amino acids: CASGLAVGELFF. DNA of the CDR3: TGTGCTAGTGGTTTGGCAGTCGGGGAGCTGTTTTTT.

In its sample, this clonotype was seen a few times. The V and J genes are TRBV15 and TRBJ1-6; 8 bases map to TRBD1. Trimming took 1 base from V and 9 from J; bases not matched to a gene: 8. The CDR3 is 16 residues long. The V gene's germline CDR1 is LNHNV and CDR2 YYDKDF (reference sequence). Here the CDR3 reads CATSRGSQGAFSPLHF. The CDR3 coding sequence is TGTGCCACCAGCAGAGGCTCGCAGGGGGCCTTTTCACCCCTCCACTTT. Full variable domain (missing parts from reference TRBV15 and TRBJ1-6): DAMVIQNPRYQVTQFGKPVTLSCSQTLNHNVMYWYQQKSSQAPKLLFHYYDKDFNNEADTPDNFQSRRPNTSFCFLDIRSPGLGDTAMYLCATSRGSQGAFSPLHFGNGTRLTVT.

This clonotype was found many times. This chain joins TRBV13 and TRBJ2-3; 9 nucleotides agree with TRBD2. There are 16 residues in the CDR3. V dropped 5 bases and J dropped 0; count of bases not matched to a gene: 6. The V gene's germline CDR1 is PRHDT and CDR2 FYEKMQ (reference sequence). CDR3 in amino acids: CASSRRLAESTDTQYF. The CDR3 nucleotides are TGTGCCAGCAGCCGCAGACTAGCGGAGAGCACAGATACGCAGTATTTT. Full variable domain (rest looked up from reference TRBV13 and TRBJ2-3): AAGVIQSPRHLIKEKRETATLKCYPIPRHDTVYWYQQGPGQDPQFLISFYEKMQSDKGSIPDRFSAQQFSDYHSELNMSSLELGDSALYFCASSRRLAESTDTQYFGPGTRLTVL.

Here the CDR3 DNA reads TGTGCCAGCAGTGGACAGGGGGCGGACTATGGCTACACCTTC. The encoded protein is CASSGQGADYGYTF. This rearrangement joins TRBV2 to TRBJ1-2; TRBD1 aligns across 10 bases. Germline CDR1 is SNHLY and CDR2 is FYNNEI. V lost 4 bases to trimming and J lost 3 bases; unmatched junction nucleotides: 2. The CDR3 has 14 residues.

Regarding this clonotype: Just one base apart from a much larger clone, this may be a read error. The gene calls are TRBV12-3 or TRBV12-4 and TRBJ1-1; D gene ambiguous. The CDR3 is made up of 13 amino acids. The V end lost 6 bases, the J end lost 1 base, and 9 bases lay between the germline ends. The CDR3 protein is CASSRPTNTEAFF. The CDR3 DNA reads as TGTGCCAGCAGCCGACCGACGAACACTGAAGCTTTCTTT.

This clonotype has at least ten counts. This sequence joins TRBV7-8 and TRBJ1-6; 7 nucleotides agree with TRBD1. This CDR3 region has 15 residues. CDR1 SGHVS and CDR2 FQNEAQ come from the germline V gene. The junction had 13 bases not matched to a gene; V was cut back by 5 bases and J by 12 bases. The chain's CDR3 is CASSRDRVPSRPLHF. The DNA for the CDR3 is TGTGCCAGCAGCCGAGACAGGGTTCCTTCCCGACCCCTCCACTTT. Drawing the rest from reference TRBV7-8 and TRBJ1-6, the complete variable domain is GAGVSQSPRYKVAKRGQDVALRCDPISGHVSLFWYQQALGQGPEFLTYFQNEAQLDKSGLPSDRFFAERPEGSVSTLKIQRTQQEDSAVYLCASSRDRVPSRPLHFGNGTRLTVT.